Described below is a single T cell receptor (beta chain) sequence and its context. Method: immunoSEQ multiplex PCR; TCRdb's copy keeps in-frame clones and lacks some. Of about 150,000 clones in the sample, approximately 94% were seen once. The entry originates in a study of control samples from healthy donors and cancer patients. The origin of this receptor is a man aged 35 to 55 in good health. Sequencing input: blood.

As DNA, the CDR3 is TGCGCCAGCAGCCAAGATCAATTAACAGGGGCTAACTATGGCTACACCTTC. As protein: CASSQDQLTGANYGYTF. The chain is built from TRBV4-1 and TRBJ1-2; 7 positions agree with TRBD1. The germline V gene encodes CDR1 MGHRA and CDR2 YSYEKL. With 0 bases clipped from V and 0 bases from J, the junction kept 7 bases outside the gene matches. The CDR3 has 17 residues.